Below are 30 T cell receptor beta chains sequenced from a single sample in a study of regulatory T cells in long-lasting Graves disease. Arm-PCR of CDR3 regions and iRepertoire HTBI primers were the basis on which TCR beta libraries were built. TCRdb processed the multiplex PCR reads anew with MiXCR; each CDR3 protein has one entry. The table shows over 300,000 distinct CDR3 sequences, with around 19% occurring only once. The time point is: persistent/refractory GD, antithyroid drugs over 5 years with positive TRAb. PBMCs were the source of the RNA used for TCR sequencing. Sequences were derived from peripheral blood mononuclear cells (PBMCs), sampled when the disease was refractory, from a patient treated with antithyroid drugs. The receptor set was obtained from a female donor with Graves disease.

This clonotype has a count of ten or more. The chain couples TRBV15 to TRBJ2-5; TRBD1 matches 7 bases. Germline trimming cut 0 bases from V and 1 base from J; bases unmatched to any gene: 2. Germline V gene data show CDR1 as LNHNV and CDR2 as YYDKDF (reference sequence). This CDR3 is built from 15 residues. The CDR3 DNA reads TGTGCCACCAGCAGAGATAGGACAGGCCAAGAGACCCAGTACTTC. This codes for CATSRDRTGQETQYF.

The table lists this clonotype with many counts. This chain connects TRBV10-3 to TRBJ2-7; a possible D gene is TRBD1 (6 bases). The V end was cut by 6 bases, the J end by 2 bases, with 11 bases between. Germline V gene lookup returns CDR1 ENHRY and CDR2 SYGVKD. This CDR3 has 13 amino acids. The DNA for the CDR3 is TGTGCCATCAGGGACGGGGACACCTACGAGCAGTACTTC. Protein product: CAIRDGDTYEQYF.

This chain connects TRBV19 to TRBJ1-2; D gene uncertain. The CDR3 runs 14 residues. Germline V CDR1 and CDR2: LNHDA, SQIVND (reference sequence). V lost 3 bases to trimming and J lost 4 bases, with 12 bases between them. CDR3 nucleotides: TGTGCCAGTAGTATCTCTCTAGGTTCCTATGGCTACACCTTC. Its protein product is CASSISLGSYGYTF.

This clonotype was detected ten times or more. This chain joins TRBV11-2 and TRBJ1-2; 7 nucleotides match TRBD1. Germline CDR1 is SGHAT and CDR2 is FQNNGV. The CDR3 covers 13 residues. J lost 4 bases, V lost 4 bases, and 3 bases had no gene match. This chain's CDR3 is CASSYTGAYGYTF. CDR3 bases: TGTGCCAGCAGCTATACAGGGGCCTATGGCTACACCTTC. Looking up the rest from reference TRBV11-2 and TRBJ1-2 gives the full variable domain: EAGVAQSPRYKIIEKRQSVAFWCNPISGHATLYWYQQILGQGPKLLIQFQNNGVVDDSQLPKDRFSAERLKGVDSTLKIQPAKLEDSAVYLCASSYTGAYGYTFGSGTRLTVV.

Turning to this clonotype: The germline gene is not matched at one end of the junction; a read error may be the cause. The chain employs TRBV12-3 or TRBV12-4 and TRBJ2-7, with 8 bases matching TRBD1. This CDR3 has 14 residues. CDR3 coding DNA: TGTGTCAGCAGTGCCGGGACAGGACCCTACGAGCAGTACTTC. Its protein product is CVSSAGTGPYEQYF.

In its sample, this clonotype was seen a few times. CDR3 residues: CASSSDRGGVAEAFF. The CDR3 DNA follows: TGTGCCAGCAGTTCAGACAGGGGGGGGGTAGCTGAAGCTTTCTTT. The gene calls are TRBV7-9 and TRBJ1-1; 9 nucleotides agree with TRBD1. CDR1 and CDR2 from the germline V gene are SEHNR and FQNEAQ (reference sequence). This CDR3 has 15 amino acids. Germline trimming cut 6 bases from V and 6 bases from J; bases unmatched to any gene: 11.

This clonotype showed up just a few times. The V and J genes are TRBV2 and TRBJ2-3, with TRBD2 identical over 13 bases. The CDR3 is made up of 17 amino acids. CDR1 is SNHLY and CDR2 is FYNNEI in the germline V gene. V was clipped by 6 bases and J by 2 bases; unmatched bases: 8. CDR3 DNA sequence: TGTGCCAGCAGCCCCCGGACTAGCGGGGGACCCACAGATACGCAGTATTTT. This codes for CASSPRTSGGPTDTQYF.

CDR3 sequence reads: CASSASGSLSEQYF. The CDR3 bases are TGCGCCAGCAGCGCTAGCGGGAGTCTTAGCGAGCAGTACTTC. This sequence joins TRBV5-1 and TRBJ2-7, with 10 bases fitting TRBD2. V was pared by 4 bases and J by 6 bases, with 7 bases of the junction left unmatched. The CDR3 has 14 residues. CDR1 is SGHRS, CDR2 YFSETQ, per germline.

V and J are TRBV29-1 and TRBJ1-2, with 7 bases lining up with TRBD1. CDR1 is SQVTM and CDR2 is ANQGSEA in the germline V gene. This CDR3 has 12 amino acids. J gave up 6 bases and V 4 bases, and 5 bases lay outside the gene matches. The CDR3 here is CSVAGGTDGYTF. As DNA, the CDR3 is TGCAGCGTTGCAGGGGGAACTGATGGCTACACCTTC.

This chain joins TRBV7-2 and TRBJ1-5, with 7 bases lining up with TRBD1. The germline V gene has CDR1 SGHTA and CDR2 FQGNSA. The CDR3 has 18 residues. The ends lost 1 base at V and 2 bases at J; junction bases unmatched: 11. CDR3: CASSLGENRGGGNQPQHF. In DNA form, the CDR3 reads TGTGCCAGCAGCTTAGGGGAAAACAGGGGAGGGGGCAATCAGCCCCAGCATTTT.

The J gene is TRBJ2-6, the V gene TRBV6-2 or TRBV6-3; 8 bases map to TRBD2. Germline CDR1 reads MNHEY; CDR2 reads SVGEGT. After removal of 5 bases from V and 0 bases from J, the junction contained 12 bases not matched to a gene. The CDR3 is 19 residues long. The CDR3 DNA sequence: TGTGCCAGCAGTGAAGTTCCGGGACTAGGTAGCTCTGGGGCCAACGTCCTGACTTTC. Its protein is CASSEVPGLGSSGANVLTF.

This clonotype was seen only a few times. The CDR3 region is CASSPGQKNEKLFF. The CDR3 nucleotides read TGTGCCAGCAGCCCCGGACAGAAGAATGAAAAACTGTTTTTT. V gene TRBV11-2 combines with J gene TRBJ1-4; D may be TRBD1 (6 bases). With 5 bases removed from V and 5 bases from J, the gap between germline ends came to 12 bases. Germline-derived CDR1 and CDR2 are SGHAT and FQNNGV. There are 14 residues in the CDR3.

This clonotype has more than one count but fewer than ten. The CDR3: CASSSRGEETQYF. The CDR3 region has the DNA TGTGCCAGCAGCTCCAGGGGTGAAGAGACCCAGTACTTC. The chain combines TRBV7-9 with TRBJ2-5, with D possibly being TRBD1 (6 bases). The CDR3 is 13 amino acids. Trimming stripped 4 bases from V and 3 bases from J, with 9 bases between. Germline V gene lookup returns CDR1 SEHNR and CDR2 FQNEAQ (reference sequence).

In its sample, this clonotype was seen a few times. The chain joins TRBV29-1 to TRBJ2-3; 9 positions match TRBD2. Trimming took 3 bases from V and 4 from J; bases not matched to a gene: 17. Germline V gene sequence: CDR1 SQVTM, CDR2 ANQGSEA. This CDR3 is 18 amino acids long. CDR3 region: CSVDHTAGGPTPPDTQYF. CDR3 DNA: TGCAGCGTTGATCACACCGCGGGGGGGCCGACCCCCCCAGATACGCAGTATTTT.

This chain joins TRBV24-1 and TRBJ2-3; TRBD2 matches 10 bases. Looked up from germline, CDR1 is KGHDR and CDR2 is SFDVKD. The CDR3 covers 16 residues. V trimming: 2 bases; J trimming: 4 bases; junction bases outside the gene matches: 5. CDR3 protein: CATSDSLAGGPDTQYF. The CDR3 region has the DNA TGTGCCACCAGTGATTCCTTAGCGGGGGGTCCAGATACGCAGTATTTT.

The genes are TRBV19 and TRBJ2-2; D is unresolved. The V end was cut by 3 bases, the J end by 6 bases, with 8 bases between. From germline, CDR1 is LNHDA and CDR2 SQIVND (reference sequence). The CDR3 has 13 residues. The CDR3 DNA follows: TGTGCCAGTAGTATGACGGGTGCCGGGGAGCTGTTTTTT. Translated: CASSMTGAGELFF.

The CDR3 sequence: CASSLDASPLHF. The CDR3 DNA reads as TGCGCCAGCAGCTTGGATGCAAGTCCCCTCCACTTT. The V gene is TRBV5-1, the J gene TRBJ1-6; D is unresolved. This CDR3 has 12 amino acids. CDR1 is SGHRS and CDR2 is YFSETQ in the germline V gene. V dropped 0 bases and J dropped 13 bases, with 8 bases sitting between them.

About this clonotype: This may be a read error: a much more frequent sequence differs by one nucleotide. The chain links TRBV18 to TRBJ1-1; no clear D. Germline-derived CDR1 and CDR2 are KGHSH and LQKENI. The CDR3 totals 13 residues. CDR3 nucleotides: TGTGCCAGCCCACCCCTCGACAAACTTGAAGCTTTCTTT. Translating gives CASPPLDKLEAFF.

This clonotype has at least ten counts. The chain is built from TRBV20-1 and TRBJ1-2, with a tentative D call TRBD1 (5 bases). The V end lost 5 bases, the J end lost 6 bases, and 28 bases lay between the germline ends. Germline assignment: CDR1 DFQATT and CDR2 SNEGSKA (reference sequence). The CDR3 contains 17 residues. The CDR3 sequence is CSARRYSSRGPGHGYTF. DNA for the CDR3: TGCAGTGCTCGCCGATACAGCTCGAGGGGCCCTGGGCATGGCTACACCTTC.

This clonotype was seen repeatedly, ten times or more. The V gene is TRBV18, the J gene TRBJ1-5, with 8 bases matching TRBD1. In germline, CDR1 is KGHSH, CDR2 LQKENI. The trim removed 5 bases at V and 2 bases at J, leaving 8 bases unmatched. The CDR3 sequence is 16 residues long. In nucleotides, the CDR3 is TGTGCCAGCTCAGCATACACGGACAGGGGCAATCAGCCCCAGCATTTT. Its translation: CASSAYTDRGNQPQHF.

Worth noting for this clonotype: A much bigger clone sits one base away, suggesting this may be a read error. Likely a read error: the CDR3 ends without its conserved phenylalanine or tryptophan. This chain connects TRBV6-2 or TRBV6-3 to TRBJ1-2; D is possibly TRBD1 (5 bases). The CDR3 covers 16 residues. The germline V gene encodes CDR1 MNHEY and CDR2 SVGEGT. V lost 2 bases, J lost 4 bases, and 17 bases lay in between. CDR3 protein: CASSYAGGVFLYGYTS. CDR3 bases: TGTGCCAGCAGTTACGCCGGGGGAGTTTTCCTCTATGGCTACACCTCC.

This clonotype was seen many times. The V and J genes are TRBV12-3 or TRBV12-4 and TRBJ1-1; D gene uncertain. The CDR3 consists of 13 residues. V gave up 4 bases and J gave up 2 bases, with 8 bases separating them. The CDR3 protein is CASSSTQNTEAFF. DNA for the CDR3: TGTGCCAGCAGTTCGACACAAAACACTGAAGCTTTCTTT.

As for this clonotype: Germline is not matched at one junction end, which may reflect a read error. V usage is TRBV6-1 and J usage is TRBJ1-6; D unclear. The CDR3 has 15 residues. Germline CDR1 and CDR2: MNHNS and SASEGT. This CDR3 is CASSEGARHNSPLHF. CDR3 coding DNA: TGTGCCAGCAGTGAAGGAGCCAGGCATAATTCACCCCTCCACTTC.

This clonotype showed up many times. The rearrangement uses TRBV2 and TRBJ1-1, with D unresolved. Germline loops: CDR1 SNHLY, CDR2 FYNNEI. The V end lost 4 bases, the J end lost 0 bases, and 15 bases lay between the germline ends. The CDR3 runs to 16 residues. The chain's CDR3 is CASSGPMGGLNTEAFF. Written as DNA, the CDR3 is TGTGCCAGCAGTGGCCCGATGGGAGGCCTGAACACTGAAGCTTTCTTT.

This clonotype has a count of ten or more. V is TRBV20-1 and J is TRBJ1-4; D remains unclear. The V end was cut by 3 bases, the J end by 12 bases, with 20 bases between. The CDR3 has 14 amino acids. CDR1 is DFQATT, CDR2 SNEGSKA, per germline (reference sequence). The CDR3 region is CSASLLEIGAELFF. The DNA of the CDR3 is TGCAGTGCTAGTTTGCTGGAGATTGGTGCGGAACTGTTTTTT.

This clonotype has at least ten counts. The chain joins TRBV30 to TRBJ1-5, with D possibly being TRBD1 (6 bases). Looked up from germline, CDR1 is GTSNPN and CDR2 is SVGIG (reference sequence). Trimming cost V 0 bases and J 0 bases, with 12 bases left between them. The CDR3 covers 16 residues. The CDR3 loop is CAWSVRGTRSNQPQHF. As DNA, the CDR3 is TGTGCCTGGAGTGTACGGGGGACACGTAGCAATCAGCCCCAGCATTTT.

This clonotype was observed a few times. The rearrangement uses TRBV9 and TRBJ1-5; the D is unclear. Germline lookup yields CDR1 SGDLS and CDR2 YYNGEE. The V gene lost 0 bases and the J gene lost 2 bases, with 6 bases spanning the gap. This CDR3 has 14 amino acids. CDR3 protein: CASSVAAGNQPQHF. CDR3 nucleotides: TGTGCCAGCAGCGTAGCTGCGGGCAATCAGCCCCAGCATTTT.

As concerns this clonotype: A read error is possible here, since a much larger clone lies one base away. The chain uses TRBV12-3 or TRBV12-4 and TRBJ2-2; 8 bases align to TRBD1. V shed 6 bases, J shed 4 bases, and the junction held 13 bases outside the gene matches. The CDR3 consists of 17 residues. The CDR3: CASSRQTGGETTGELFF. As DNA, the CDR3 is TGTGCCAGCAGCCGACAAACAGGGGGAGAGACCACCGGGGAGCTGTTTTTT.

This clonotype showed up many times. An end of the junction differs from the germline gene, which may be a read error. The chain is built from TRBV12-3 or TRBV12-4 and TRBJ2-2; TRBD1 agrees at 9 bases. This CDR3 region has 15 residues. This CDR3 reads CASSLVQGASGELFF. The CDR3 bases are TGTGCCAGCAGCTTAGTACAGGGGGCGTCCGGGGAGCTGTTTTTT.

The V call is TRBV7-9, the J call TRBJ2-5; 9 bases fit TRBD2. CDR3 length: 18 amino acids. Looked up from germline, CDR1 is SEHNR and CDR2 is FQNEAQ (reference sequence). With V trimmed by 1 base and J by 3 bases, 12 bases remained unmatched. DNA of the CDR3: TGTGCCAGCAGCTTAGACGCGAGCCTAGCGGGAAAGAAAGAGACCCAGTACTTC. Translating it yields CASSLDASLAGKKETQYF.